This paragraph covers one TCR beta chain sequence. Its antigen remains unidentified. TCRdb called the RT-PCR reads again in MiXCR, with one record for every CDR3 protein. In the table there are roughly 500,000 distinct CDR3 sequences, under 30% of which are singletons. The source of the sample is a study of response to subunit inactivated influenza vaccine. Germline CDR1 and CDR2: PRHDT and FYEKMQ (reference sequence). V was trimmed by 0 bases and J by 0 bases, leaving 17 bases between them. CDR3 length: 18 residues. Study-level findings and limits: A suggestion made by the authors is that each seasonal influenza vaccination recruits few new T cells.

These data were also filed under a second study, of T cells expressing NK-cell markers. As that report states: cDNA encoding TCR beta was synthesized via 5'RACE template switching incorporating UMIs. Roughly six donors showed dominant NKG2C+ clonotypes comprising about 1.0-7.5% of their CD8+ T cells. For a handful of donors, these clonotypes were likewise the leading ones in the CD3+CD56-NKG2C+ fraction.

V usage is TRBV13 and J usage is TRBJ1-1; D remains unclear. The sequence was obtained from a man aged 50-60 years who received an inactivated influenza vaccine. Sequenced here: CD4+ T cells sorted from PBMCs, sampled less than 13 days after vaccination. The CDR3 DNA reads TGTGCCAGCAGCTTAGGAGTGACATTAGAACCCATGAACACTGAAGCTTTCTTT. It encodes CASSLGVTLEPMNTEAFF.